The 13 T cell receptor beta chains below were found in one sample sequenced in a study of cytotoxic CD8 clonotypes in ibrutinib-treated CLL. Some clones are missing from TCRdb's copy, which holds only in-frame ones; the method was immunoSEQ multiplex PCR. This sample carries about 50,000 clones, roughly 49% of them seen once, and the ten largest clones take 20% to 30%. Sequenced here: PBMCs, sampled at disease progression, from a patient treated with ibrutinib. The receptors originated from a human donor with chronic lymphocytic leukemia.

The rearrangement uses TRBV28 and TRBJ1-5; possibly TRBD1 for D (6 bases). The CDR3 extends over 15 amino acids. The ends were cut back, 6 bases at V and 7 bases at J, with 19 bases in the middle. Germline lookup yields CDR1 MDHEN and CDR2 SYDVKM. CDR3 in DNA: TGTGCCAGCAGAAAAGGTGGGAGGGGGGAACAGCCCCAGCATTTT. It is translated as CASRKGGRGEQPQHF.

This chain connects TRBV7-2 to TRBJ2-5; D gene ambiguous. This CDR3 spans 14 amino acids. V was trimmed by 3 bases and J by 4 bases, leaving 12 bases between them. Germline CDR1 is SGHTA and CDR2 is FQGNSA. The CDR3: CASSLADRGETQYF. The DNA for the CDR3 is TGTGCCAGCAGCTTGGCGGACCGTGGAGAGACCCAGTACTTC. The complete variable domain, with remaining parts taken from reference TRBV7-2 and TRBJ2-5, reads GAGVSQSPSNKVTEKGKDVELRCDPISGHTALYWYRQSLGQGLEFLIYFQGNSAPDKSGLPSDRFSAERTGGSVSTLTIQRTQQEDSAVYLCASSLADRGETQYFGPGTRLLVL.

Here the CDR3 reads CASSRGHESSYEQYF. CDR3 bases: TGTGCCAGTAGTCGGGGACACGAGAGCTCCTACGAGCAGTACTTC. The V and J genes are TRBV19 and TRBJ2-7; the D gene is possibly TRBD1 (6 bases). The CDR3 length is 15 residues. Trimming took off 5 bases at V and 0 bases at J, with 14 bases between the two ends. Per germline, CDR1 LNHDA and CDR2 SQIVND (reference sequence).

This rearrangement joins TRBV19 to TRBJ1-6; D perhaps matches TRBD1 (5 bases). V was clipped by 4 bases and J by 6 bases, with 13 bases between them. Germline CDR1 LNHDA, CDR2 SQIVND (reference sequence). The CDR3 has 15 residues. The chain's CDR3 is CASSTLGGTNSPLHF. The CDR3 DNA reads TGTGCCAGTAGTACTCTTGGGGGGACTAATTCACCCCTCCACTTT.

The rearrangement joins TRBV28 to TRBJ1-1; D not resolved. Germline V gene sequence: CDR1 MDHEN, CDR2 SYDVKM. Trimming left V 6 bases short and J 0 bases short, with 5 bases between. This CDR3 comprises 12 residues. In nucleotides, the CDR3 is TGTGCCAGCAGGGCATTGAACACTGAAGCTTTCTTT. Encoded protein: CASRALNTEAFF.

The gene calls are TRBV5-1 and TRBJ2-2, with 11 positions matching TRBD1. From germline, CDR1 is SGHRS and CDR2 YFSETQ. The CDR3 totals 16 residues. Trimming at V came to 4 bases and at J to 4 bases, leaving 6 bases not matched to a gene. CDR3 region: CASSQGTGGFTGELFF. CDR3 in DNA: TGCGCCAGCAGCCAAGGGACAGGGGGTTTCACCGGGGAGCTGTTTTTT.

The chain joins TRBV19 to TRBJ2-1; unclear D gene. Per germline, CDR1 LNHDA and CDR2 SQIVND (reference sequence). V was cut by 1 base and J by 1 base, with 11 bases left in between. The CDR3 extends over 16 amino acids. DNA for the CDR3: TGTGCCAGTAGTATAGCGCAGGCTATTTCCTACAATGAGCAGTTCTTC. Amino acids: CASSIAQAISYNEQFF. Looking up the rest from reference TRBV19 and TRBJ2-1 gives the full variable domain: DGGITQSPKYLFRKEGQNVTLSCEQNLNHDAMYWYRQDPGQGLRLIYYSQIVNDFQKGDIAEGYSVSREKKESFPLTVTSAQKNPTAFYLCASSIAQAISYNEQFFGPGTRLTVL.

CDR3 loop: CASSEQGTGNTIYF. The CDR3 nucleotides read TGTGCCAGCAGCGAACAGGGGACTGGAAACACCATATATTTT. The chain couples TRBV11-3 to TRBJ1-3, with 7 bases identical to TRBD1. Trimming at V came to 5 bases and at J to 2 bases, leaving 3 bases not matched to a gene. The CDR3 covers 14 residues. Germline CDR1 SGHNT, CDR2 YENEEA.

This clone was seen a handful of times. V is TRBV28 and J is TRBJ2-3; D is unclear. The germline CDR1 and CDR2 sequences are MDHEN and SYDVKM. The CDR3 has 13 amino acids. V gave up 2 bases and J gave up 2 bases, with 5 bases separating them. CDR3 in amino acids: CASSLRVTDTQYF. Here the CDR3 DNA reads TGTGCCAGCAGTTTACGGGTCACAGATACGCAGTATTTT. Full variable domain (missing parts from reference TRBV28 and TRBJ2-3): DVKVTQSSRYLVKRTGEKVFLECVQDMDHENMFWYRQDPGLGLRLIYFSYDVKMKEKGDIPEGYSVSREKKERFSLILESASTNQTSMYLCASSLRVTDTQYFGPGTRLTVL.

J is TRBJ1-5 and V is TRBV11-2, with a weak D call TRBD1 (5 bases). CDR3 length equals 15 residues. Trimming took 1 base from V and 5 from J, leaving 12 bases between them. Germline lookup yields CDR1 SGHAT and CDR2 FQNNGV. In DNA, the CDR3 is TGTGCCAGCAGCTTAGTTAGGGACGCGGATCAGCCCCAGCATTTT. It encodes CASSLVRDADQPQHF.

The CDR3 reads CASSLLGLAEQYF. The CDR3 DNA reads TGTGCCAGCAGCTTACTCGGGTTGGCCGAGCAGTACTTC. V gene TRBV7-9 combines with J gene TRBJ2-7; D remains ambiguous. V was shortened by 2 bases and J by 6 bases, with 11 bases between the two germline ends. The CDR3 has 13 residues. Germline values: CDR1 SEHNR, CDR2 FQNEAQ (reference sequence).

This sequence joins TRBV30 and TRBJ1-2; TRBD1 matches at 10 bases. The CDR3 consists of 15 residues. V trimming: 4 bases; J trimming: 8 bases; junction bases outside the gene matches: 13. Per the germline V gene, CDR1 is GTSNPN and CDR2 is SVGIG (reference sequence). CDR3: CAWTQQDRGLWGYTF. In nucleotides, the CDR3 is TGTGCCTGGACACAACAAGACAGGGGGCTCTGGGGCTACACCTTC.

CDR3 bases: TGTGCCAGCAGCTTTTTCACAGTCATTCGTCCCTACGAGCAGTACTTC. Translation: CASSFFTVIRPYEQYF. The chain uses TRBV5-6 and TRBJ2-7; D not certain. Germline V CDR1 and CDR2: SGHDT, YYEEEE. The CDR3 runs to 16 residues. Deletions cut 2 bases from V and 2 bases from J, with 17 bases between.